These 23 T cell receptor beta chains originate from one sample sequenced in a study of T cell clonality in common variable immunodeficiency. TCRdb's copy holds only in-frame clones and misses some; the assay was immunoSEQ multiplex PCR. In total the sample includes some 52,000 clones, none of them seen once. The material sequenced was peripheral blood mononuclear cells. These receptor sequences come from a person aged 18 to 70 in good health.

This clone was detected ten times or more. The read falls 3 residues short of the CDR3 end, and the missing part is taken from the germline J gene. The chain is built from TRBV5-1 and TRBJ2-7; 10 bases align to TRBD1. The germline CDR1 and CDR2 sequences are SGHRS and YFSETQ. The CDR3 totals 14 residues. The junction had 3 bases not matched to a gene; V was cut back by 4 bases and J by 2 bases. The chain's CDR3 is CASSGGQGAYEQYF. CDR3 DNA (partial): TGCGCCAGCAGCGGCGGACAGGGGGCCTACGAG.

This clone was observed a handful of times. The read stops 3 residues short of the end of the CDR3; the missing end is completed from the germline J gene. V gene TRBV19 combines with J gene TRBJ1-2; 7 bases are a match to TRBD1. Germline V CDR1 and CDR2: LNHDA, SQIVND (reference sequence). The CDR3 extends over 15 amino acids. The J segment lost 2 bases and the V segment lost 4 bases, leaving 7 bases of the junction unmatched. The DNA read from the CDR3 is TGTGCCAGTAGTAGGTTCCCGGGACAGAACTATGGC. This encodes CASSRFPGQNYG. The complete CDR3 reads CASSRFPGQNYGYTF.

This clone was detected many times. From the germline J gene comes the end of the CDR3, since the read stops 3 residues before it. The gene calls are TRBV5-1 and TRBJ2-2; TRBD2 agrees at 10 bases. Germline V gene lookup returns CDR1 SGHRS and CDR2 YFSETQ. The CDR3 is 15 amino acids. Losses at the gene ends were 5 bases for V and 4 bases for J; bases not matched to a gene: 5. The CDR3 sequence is CASRPAGGPTGELFF. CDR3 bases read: TGCGCCAGCAGGCCAGCGGGAGGGCCCACCGGGGAG.

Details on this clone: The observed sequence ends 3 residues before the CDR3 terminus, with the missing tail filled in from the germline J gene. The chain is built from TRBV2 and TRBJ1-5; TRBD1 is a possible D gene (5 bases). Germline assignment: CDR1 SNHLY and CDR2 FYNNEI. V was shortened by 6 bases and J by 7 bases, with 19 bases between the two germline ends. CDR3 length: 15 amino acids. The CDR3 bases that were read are TGTGCCAGCAGCCTAGGGACGGGGACTATGCAGCCC. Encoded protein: CASSLGTGTMQP. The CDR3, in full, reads CASSLGTGTMQPQHF. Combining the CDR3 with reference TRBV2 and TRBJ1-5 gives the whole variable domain EPEVTQTPSHQVTQMGQEVILRCVPISNHLYFYWYRQILGQKVEFLVSFYNNEISEKSEIFDDQFSVERPDGSNFTLKIRSTKLEDSAMYFCASSLGTGTMQPQHFGDGTRLSIL.

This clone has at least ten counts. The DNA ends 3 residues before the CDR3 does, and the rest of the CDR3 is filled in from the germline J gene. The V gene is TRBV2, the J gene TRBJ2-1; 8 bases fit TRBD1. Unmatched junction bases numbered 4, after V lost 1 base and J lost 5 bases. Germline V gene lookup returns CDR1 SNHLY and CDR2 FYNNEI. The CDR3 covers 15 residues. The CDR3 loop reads CASSEGGQGNNEQFF. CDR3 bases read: TGTGCCAGCAGTGAAGGCGGACAGGGAAACAATGAG.

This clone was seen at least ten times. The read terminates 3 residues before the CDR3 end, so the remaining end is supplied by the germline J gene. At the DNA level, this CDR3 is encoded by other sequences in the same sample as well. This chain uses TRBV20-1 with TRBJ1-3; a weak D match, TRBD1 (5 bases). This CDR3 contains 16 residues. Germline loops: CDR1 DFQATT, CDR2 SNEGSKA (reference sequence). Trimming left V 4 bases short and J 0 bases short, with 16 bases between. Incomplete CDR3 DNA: TGCAGTGCTACTCGACAGACTTGGAGCTCTGGAAACACC. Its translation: CSATRQTWSSGNT. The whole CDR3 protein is CSATRQTWSSGNTIYF.

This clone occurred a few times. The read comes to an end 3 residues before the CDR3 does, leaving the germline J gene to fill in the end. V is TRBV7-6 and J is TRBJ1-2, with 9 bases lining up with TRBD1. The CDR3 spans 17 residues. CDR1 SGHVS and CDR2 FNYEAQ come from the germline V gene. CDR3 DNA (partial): TGTGCCAGCAGCTTATGGGCGCCCGGGACAGGGCAAGATACC. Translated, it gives CASSLWAPGTGQDT. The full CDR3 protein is CASSLWAPGTGQDTYTF.

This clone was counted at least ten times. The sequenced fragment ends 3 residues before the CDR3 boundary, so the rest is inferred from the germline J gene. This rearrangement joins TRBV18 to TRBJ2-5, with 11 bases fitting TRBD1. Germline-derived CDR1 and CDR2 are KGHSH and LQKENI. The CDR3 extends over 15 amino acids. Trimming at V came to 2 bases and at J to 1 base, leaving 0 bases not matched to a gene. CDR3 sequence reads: CASSPGTGGQETQYF. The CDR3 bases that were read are TGTGCCAGCTCACCAGGGACAGGGGGCCAAGAGACC.

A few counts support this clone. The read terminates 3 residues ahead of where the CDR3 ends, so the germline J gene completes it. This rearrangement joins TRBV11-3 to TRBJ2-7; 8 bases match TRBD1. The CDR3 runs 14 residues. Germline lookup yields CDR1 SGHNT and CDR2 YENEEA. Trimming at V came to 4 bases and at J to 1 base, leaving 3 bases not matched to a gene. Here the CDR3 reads CASSSRDRSYEQYF. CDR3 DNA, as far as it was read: TGTGCCAGCAGCTCCCGGGACAGGTCCTACGAG.

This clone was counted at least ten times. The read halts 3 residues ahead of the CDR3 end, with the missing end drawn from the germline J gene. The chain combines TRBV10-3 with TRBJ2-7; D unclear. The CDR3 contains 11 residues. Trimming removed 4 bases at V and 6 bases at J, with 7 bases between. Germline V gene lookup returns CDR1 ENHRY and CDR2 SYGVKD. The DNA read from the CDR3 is TGTGCCATCAGTGGAGGTATCGAG. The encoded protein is CAISGGIE. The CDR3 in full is CAISGGIEQYF.

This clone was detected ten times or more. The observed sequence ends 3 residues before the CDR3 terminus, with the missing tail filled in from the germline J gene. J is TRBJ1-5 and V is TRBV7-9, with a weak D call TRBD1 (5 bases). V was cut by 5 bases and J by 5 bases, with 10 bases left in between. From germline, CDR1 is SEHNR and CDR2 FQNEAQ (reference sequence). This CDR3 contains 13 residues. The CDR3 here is CASSRDSDQPQHF. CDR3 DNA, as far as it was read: TGTGCCAGCAGCCGTGACAGCGATCAGCCC.

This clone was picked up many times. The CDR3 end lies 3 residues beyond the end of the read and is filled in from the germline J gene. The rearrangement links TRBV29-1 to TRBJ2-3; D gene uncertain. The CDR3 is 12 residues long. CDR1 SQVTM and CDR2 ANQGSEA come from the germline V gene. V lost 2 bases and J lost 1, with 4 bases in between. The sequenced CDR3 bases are TGCAGCGTTGAAAGCGGCACAGATACG. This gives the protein CSVESGTDT. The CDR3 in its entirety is CSVESGTDTQYF.

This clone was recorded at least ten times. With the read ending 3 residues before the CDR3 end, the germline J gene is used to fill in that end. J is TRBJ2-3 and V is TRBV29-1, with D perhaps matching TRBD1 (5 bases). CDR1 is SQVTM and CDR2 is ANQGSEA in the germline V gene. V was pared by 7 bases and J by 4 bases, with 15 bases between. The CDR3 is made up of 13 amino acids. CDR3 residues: CSAQQVLADTQYF. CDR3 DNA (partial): TGCAGCGCCCAACAGGTACTGGCAGATACG.

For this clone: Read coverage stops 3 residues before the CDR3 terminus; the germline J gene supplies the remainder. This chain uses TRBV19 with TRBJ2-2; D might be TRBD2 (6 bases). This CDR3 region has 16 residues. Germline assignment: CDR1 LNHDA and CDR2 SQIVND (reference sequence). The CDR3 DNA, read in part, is TGTGCCAGTAGTCACCGGCGGGGTTCAACTAATGAAAAG. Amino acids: CASSHRRGSTNEK. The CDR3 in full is CASSHRRGSTNEKLFF. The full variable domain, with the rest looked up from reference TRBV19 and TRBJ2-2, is DGGITQSPKYLFRKEGQNVTLSCEQNLNHDAMYWYRQDPGQGLRLIYYSQIVNDFQKGDIAEGYSVSREKKESFPLTVTSAQKNPTAFYLCASSHRRGSTNEKLFFGEGSRLTVL.

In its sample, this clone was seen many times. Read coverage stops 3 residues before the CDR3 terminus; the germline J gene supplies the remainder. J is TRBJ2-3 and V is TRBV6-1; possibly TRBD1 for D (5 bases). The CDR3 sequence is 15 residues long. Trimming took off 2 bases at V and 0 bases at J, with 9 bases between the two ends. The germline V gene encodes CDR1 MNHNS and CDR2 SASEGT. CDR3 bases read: TGTGCCAGCAGTGAACTACAGGCCAGCACAGATACG. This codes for CASSELQASTDT. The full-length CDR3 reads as CASSELQASTDTQYF.

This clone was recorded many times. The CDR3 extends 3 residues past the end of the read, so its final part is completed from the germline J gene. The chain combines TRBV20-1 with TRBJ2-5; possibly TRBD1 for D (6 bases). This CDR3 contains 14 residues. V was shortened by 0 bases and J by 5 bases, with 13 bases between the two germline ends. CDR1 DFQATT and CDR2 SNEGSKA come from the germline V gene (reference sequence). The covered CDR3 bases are TGCAGTGCTAGAGATTTGGGGGCGTGGGAGACC. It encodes CSARDLGAWET. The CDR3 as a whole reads CSARDLGAWETQYF.

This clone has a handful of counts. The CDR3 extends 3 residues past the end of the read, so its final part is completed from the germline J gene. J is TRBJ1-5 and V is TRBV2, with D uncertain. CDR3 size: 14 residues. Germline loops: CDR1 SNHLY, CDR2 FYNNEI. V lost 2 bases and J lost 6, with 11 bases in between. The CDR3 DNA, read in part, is TGTGCCAGCAGTGAAAATAGCTTGGGTCAGCCC. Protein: CASSENSLGQP. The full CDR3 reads CASSENSLGQPQHF.

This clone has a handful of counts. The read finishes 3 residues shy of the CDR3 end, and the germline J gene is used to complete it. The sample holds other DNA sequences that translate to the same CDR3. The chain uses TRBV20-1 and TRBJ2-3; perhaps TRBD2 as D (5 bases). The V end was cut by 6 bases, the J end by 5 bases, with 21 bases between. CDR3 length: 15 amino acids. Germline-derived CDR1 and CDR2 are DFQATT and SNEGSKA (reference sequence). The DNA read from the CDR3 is TGCAGTGCGACCGGACTGGCGCACACTGTAGATACG. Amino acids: CSATGLAHTVDT. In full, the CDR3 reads CSATGLAHTVDTQYF.

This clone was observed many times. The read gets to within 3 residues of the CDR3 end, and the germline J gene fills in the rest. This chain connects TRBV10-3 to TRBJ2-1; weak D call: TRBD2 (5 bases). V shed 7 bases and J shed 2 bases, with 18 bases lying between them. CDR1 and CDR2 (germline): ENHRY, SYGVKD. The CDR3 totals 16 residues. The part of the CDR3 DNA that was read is TGTGCCATCACCGGCGGCGGGCTTGGTACCTACAATGAG. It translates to CAITGGGLGTYNE. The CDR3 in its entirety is CAITGGGLGTYNEQFF.

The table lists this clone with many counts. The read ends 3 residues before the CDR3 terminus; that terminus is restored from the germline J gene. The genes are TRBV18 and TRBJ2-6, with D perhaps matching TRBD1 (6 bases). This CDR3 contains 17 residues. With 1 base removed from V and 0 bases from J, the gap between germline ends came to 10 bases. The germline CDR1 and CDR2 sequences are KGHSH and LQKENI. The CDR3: CASSPQDRVSGANVLTF. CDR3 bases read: TGTGCCAGCTCACCACAGGACAGAGTCTCTGGGGCCAACGTC.

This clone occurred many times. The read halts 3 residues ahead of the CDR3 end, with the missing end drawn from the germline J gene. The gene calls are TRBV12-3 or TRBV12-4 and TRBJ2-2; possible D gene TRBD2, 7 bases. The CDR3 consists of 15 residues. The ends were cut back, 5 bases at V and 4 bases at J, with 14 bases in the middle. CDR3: CASSKGGTITGELFF. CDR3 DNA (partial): TGTGCCAGCAGTAAGGGGGGGACGATCACCGGGGAG.

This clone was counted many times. The CDR3 DNA, read in part, is TGTGCCAGCAGTGTCGCGACATTCCCGGGC. Translating it yields CASSVATFPG. The complete CDR3 reads CASSVATFPGYTF. The chain carries TRBV6-1 and TRBJ1-2; D is ambiguous. The read is 3 residues too short to cover the CDR3 end, so that end is filled in from the germline J gene. Germline V lookup: CDR1 MNHNS, CDR2 SASEGT. The CDR3 contains 13 residues.

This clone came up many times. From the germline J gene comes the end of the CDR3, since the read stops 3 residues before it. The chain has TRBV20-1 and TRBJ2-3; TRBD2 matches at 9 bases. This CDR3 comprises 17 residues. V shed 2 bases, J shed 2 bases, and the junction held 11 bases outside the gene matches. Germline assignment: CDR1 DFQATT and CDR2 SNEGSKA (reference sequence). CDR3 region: CSARPTPTSGSTDTQYF. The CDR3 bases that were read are TGCAGTGCTAGACCTACTCCGACTAGCGGTTCCACAGATACG.